One sample yielded the 16 T cell receptor beta chains listed below, sequenced in a study of blood T cell repertoires in COVID-19 (dated by TCRdb to the early 2020s). The library was made by the immunoSEQ multiplex PCR assay. This is the immuneACCESS table as TCRdb keeps it, with only in-frame sequences that have V and J called. A part of the clones is gone; compared with another copy, unresolved V genes explain less than half, and the rest is unexplained. The sample records fewer than 200,000 clones, about 83% of which are singletons. The top ten constitute around 7.7% of the sample. The specimen was peripheral blood. The receptors shown here come from a man aged 35 to 55 who had recovered from COVID-19.

The chain joins TRBV27 to TRBJ2-7, with D possibly TRBD2 on 5 matching bases. The germline V gene encodes CDR1 MNHEY and CDR2 SMNVEV (reference sequence). The germline V and J ends were trimmed by 5 bases and 6 bases, with 14 bases remaining between them. The length of the CDR3 is 13 residues. This CDR3 reads CASSASRTSEQYF. CDR3 bases: TGTGCCAGCAGTGCCTCCAGGACTTCCGAGCAGTACTTC.

The chain employs TRBV13 and TRBJ2-7; D call uncertain. The CDR3 has 11 amino acids. V lost 0 bases to trimming and J lost 9 bases, with 6 bases between them. CDR1 PRHDT and CDR2 FYEKMQ come from the germline V gene (reference sequence). CDR3 in DNA: TGTGCCAGCAGCTTAGGACGAGTGCAGTACTTC. Residues: CASSLGRVQYF.

The chain is built from TRBV4-1 and TRBJ1-5; no clear D gene. V was cut by 1 base and J by 3 bases, with 13 bases left in between. CDR1 is MGHRA, CDR2 YSYEKL, per germline. The CDR3 runs to 16 residues. Here the CDR3 reads CASSQGILGDNQPQHF. The CDR3 DNA is TGCGCCAGCAGCCAAGGTATCCTCGGGGACAATCAGCCCCAGCATTTT.

This rearrangement joins TRBV4-2 to TRBJ1-2; 7 nucleotides line up with TRBD1. CDR3 length equals 16 residues. Trimming took 4 bases from V and 0 from J; bases not matched to a gene: 8. The germline gives CDR1 LGHNA, CDR2 YNFKEQ. For the CDR3, the DNA is TGTGCCAGCAGCCCCCTGGACAGGAATACTAACTATGGCTACACCTTC. Translated, it gives CASSPLDRNTNYGYTF.

This clone was recorded many times. V gene TRBV5-4 combines with J gene TRBJ2-5; 12 nucleotides line up with TRBD2. Trimming at V came to 4 bases and at J to 2 bases, leaving 12 bases not matched to a gene. Germline lookup yields CDR1 SGHNT and CDR2 YYREEE (reference sequence). This CDR3 is 18 amino acids long. The CDR3 reads CASSRGGGLAGGQETQYF. CDR3 in DNA: TGTGCCAGCAGCCGTGGCGGCGGGCTAGCGGGAGGGCAAGAGACCCAGTACTTC.

The V and J genes are TRBV10-3 and TRBJ2-3; D call uncertain. The germline V and J ends were trimmed by 6 bases and 0 bases, with 4 bases remaining between them. CDR1 is ENHRY and CDR2 is SYGVKD in the germline V gene. This CDR3 has 12 residues. CDR3 DNA: TGTGCCATCAGCGGGAGCACAGATACGCAGTATTTT. This gives the protein CAISGSTDTQYF.

As to this clone: A junction boundary mismatches the germline segment, possibly from a read error. V is TRBV20-1 and J is TRBJ2-5; D gene unclear. There are 11 residues in the CDR3. CDR1 and CDR2 (germline): DFQATT, SNEGSKA (reference sequence). The CDR3 is CSAAGQQTQYF. The CDR3 nucleotides are TGCAGTGCCGCAGGCCAACAGACCCAGTACTTC.

The V and J genes are TRBV6-6 and TRBJ2-7; 7 bases agree with TRBD1. The germline CDR1 and CDR2 sequences are MNHNY and SVGAGI (reference sequence). V was pared by 5 bases and J by 0 bases, with 1 base of the junction left unmatched. The CDR3 has 13 amino acids. CDR3 sequence: CASSRQGSYEQYF. The CDR3 DNA reads as TGTGCCAGCAGTAGACAGGGCTCCTACGAGCAGTACTTC.

This clone was counted a few times. The CDR3: CASRLGQVNQPQHF. CDR3 coding DNA: TGTGCCAGCCGTCTGGGACAGGTAAATCAGCCCCAGCATTTT. This rearrangement joins TRBV7-2 to TRBJ1-5; TRBD1 matches 8 bases. The junction had 7 bases not matched to a gene; V was cut back by 8 bases and J by 4 bases. CDR1 and CDR2 (germline): SGHTA, FQGNSA. The CDR3 covers 14 residues.

This clone was picked up one time. The chain combines TRBV9 with TRBJ2-2, with D possibly TRBD1 on 6 matching bases. V lost 3 bases and J lost 3, with 9 bases in between. The CDR3 spans 14 residues. The germline gives CDR1 SGDLS, CDR2 YYNGEE. CDR3 coding DNA: TGTGCCAGCAGCGAGGGACATTACACCGGGGAGCTGTTTTTT. Protein sequence: CASSEGHYTGELFF. The full variable domain, in which reference TRBV9 and TRBJ2-2 provide the parts outside the CDR3, is DSGVTQTPKHLITATGQRVTLRCSPRSGDLSVYWYQQSLDQGLQFLIQYYNGEERAKGNILERFSAQQFPDLHSELNLSSLELGDSALYFCASSEGHYTGELFFGEGSRLTVL.

This clone was detected only once. The chain uses TRBV11-3 and TRBJ2-3; 7 nucleotides align to TRBD1. The V gene's germline CDR1 is SGHNT and CDR2 YENEEA. The CDR3 runs 12 residues. The V and J ends lost 5 bases and 6 bases, in that order; junction bases with no gene match: 2. The DNA for the CDR3 is TGTGCCAGCAGCGCACAGGGGGATACGCAGTATTTT. Amino acid sequence: CASSAQGDTQYF.

This clone was counted once. This sequence joins TRBV2 and TRBJ2-5; no firm D call. Germline CDR1 is SNHLY and CDR2 is FYNNEI. The CDR3 length is 11 residues. The V end lost 3 bases, the J end lost 5 bases, and 4 bases lay between the germline ends. Here the CDR3 reads CASSEAETQYF. DNA for the CDR3: TGTGCCAGCAGTGAGGCCGAGACCCAGTACTTC.

The rearrangement uses TRBV4-1 and TRBJ2-7, with 11 bases that match TRBD2. From germline, CDR1 is MGHRA and CDR2 YSYEKL. The CDR3 has 19 residues. V lost 0 bases and J lost 4; bases outside the gene matches: 14. Here the CDR3 DNA reads TGCGCCAGCAGCCAAGATTTGGCTTCTAGCGGGAGGACGAGATACGAGCAGTACTTC. Translating it yields CASSQDLASSGRTRYEQYF.

The chain couples TRBV7-2 to TRBJ2-5, with D possibly TRBD1 on 5 matching bases. CDR1 is SGHTA and CDR2 is FQGNSA in the germline V gene. Trimming took 1 base from V and 9 from J, leaving 12 bases between them. The CDR3 length is 13 residues. For the CDR3, the DNA is TGTGCCAGCAGCTTAGGACAGTGGGAAGCCCAGTACTTC. Amino acids: CASSLGQWEAQYF.

V gene TRBV10-3 combines with J gene TRBJ2-3, with 9 positions matching TRBD2. V trimming: 5 bases; J trimming: 2 bases; junction bases outside the gene matches: 5. The length of the CDR3 is 15 residues. Germline CDR1 and CDR2: ENHRY and SYGVKD. CDR3 loop: CAISSTSGITDTQYF. The CDR3 region has the DNA TGTGCCATCAGTTCGACTAGCGGAATCACAGATACGCAGTATTTT.

This chain joins TRBV18 and TRBJ1-5; D perhaps matches TRBD1 (5 bases). Germline V CDR1 and CDR2: KGHSH, LQKENI. V was clipped by 1 base and J by 6 bases, with 19 bases between them. The CDR3 consists of 17 residues. The CDR3 sequence: CASSPQGPDLVGQPQHF. CDR3 nucleotides: TGTGCCAGCTCACCACAGGGGCCAGATTTAGTGGGTCAGCCCCAGCATTTT. Using reference TRBV18 and TRBJ1-5 for the parts outside the CDR3, the full variable domain is NAGVMQNPRHLVRRRGQEARLRCSPMKGHSHVYWYRQLPEEGLKFMVYLQKENIIDESGMPKERFSAEFPKEGPSILRIQQVVRGDSAAYFCASSPQGPDLVGQPQHFGDGTRLSIL.